These T cell receptor beta chains were read from a single sample in a study of CD8+ T cells in alopecia areata. The protocol was immunoSEQ multiplex PCR, while the TCRdb copy is restricted to in-frame clones and leaves out a portion. The table lists 90,000 to 130,000 clones, 50% to 70% of them singletons, with 20% to 30% in the top ten. The specimen was NKG2D-low CD8+ T cells sorted from blood. Receptors originate from a human donor with alopecia areata. Both conserved end residues are part of each CDR3. A D gene is named only where the DNA matches it firmly.

V	J	D	DNA	CDR3
TRBV29-1	TRBJ2-7	NA	TGCAGCGTTGAAGATCCCCGGTCTGGGTCAGGGACCGAGCAGTACTTC	CSVEDPRSGSGTEQYF
TRBV28	TRBJ2-6	NA	TGTGCCAGCAGTACCTCCCCCGGCCAGATTGGGGCCAACGTCCTGACTTTC	CASSTSPGQIGANVLTF
TRBV11-2	TRBJ2-1	TRBD2	TGTGCCAGCAGCTCCGAGATAGCGGGAGTCCTTAATGAGCAGTTCTTC	CASSSEIAGVLNEQFF
TRBV4-2	TRBJ2-3	NA	TGTGCCAGCAGCCAGAGCGAGGGTACAGATACGCAGTATTTT	CASSQSEGTDTQYF
TRBV28	TRBJ2-7	NA	TGTGCCAGCAGTTCATGGGACACGATCTACGAGCAGTACTTC	CASSSWDTIYEQYF
TRBV2	TRBJ2-7	NA	TGTGCCAGCAGTGAAGCACGGGCTCTCCTCTACGAGCAGTACTTC	CASSEARALLYEQYF
TRBV28	TRBJ1-1	NA	TGTGCCAGCAGTTTTACCGGACAGAACACTGAAGCTTTCTTT	CASSFTGQNTEAFF
TRBV28	TRBJ2-7	TRBD2	TGTGCCAGCAGTCTGGCCGAAACTAGCGGGAGGGCCTACGAGCAGTACTTC	CASSLAETSGRAYEQYF
TRBV7-9	TRBJ1-2	NA	TGTGCCAGCAGCGGACAGAACTATGGCTACACCTTC	CASSGQNYGYTF
TRBV16	TRBJ1-2	NA	TGTGCCAGCAGCAGACTAGCGGGAGTCGGCTATGGCTACACCTTC	CASSRLAGVGYGYTF
TRBV7-9	TRBJ2-3	TRBD2	TGTGCCAGCAGCTTAGTACTAGCGCCAGATACGCAGTATTTT	CASSLVLAPDTQYF
TRBV30	TRBJ2-7	NA	TGTGCCTGGAGTACCACCGGCCCTCTCCTGAACGAGCAGTACTTC	CAWSTTGPLLNEQYF
TRBV5-1	TRBJ2-1	TRBD2	TGCGCCAGCAGCCCCGCGGGACTAGCATACAATGAGCAGTTCTTC	CASSPAGLAYNEQFF
TRBV27	TRBJ2-7	NA	TGTGCCAGCAGTTTATCTCGGGGCTCCTACGAGCAGTACTTC	CASSLSRGSYEQYF
TRBV27	TRBJ2-7	NA	TGTGCCAGCAGTCCCGGAGGATACGAGCAGTACTTC	CASSPGGYEQYF
TRBV14	TRBJ2-7	TRBD2	TGTGCCAGCAGCCACCCTGGGAGCGGGAGGGCCCACGAGCAGTACTTC	CASSHPGSGRAHEQYF
TRBV27	TRBJ2-5	NA	TGTGCCAGCAGTTATCGGCTTGAGGGGACGGAGCAGTACTTC	CASSYRLEGTEQYF